This TCR beta chain was captured in a study of blood T cell repertoires in COVID-19 (dated by TCRdb to about 2020). For the wider study: Collaborator samples came from the United States, Italy and Spain and covered acute and convalescent phases of COVID-19. The prospective study material was composed of cDNA or gDNA derived from T cells, B-cell-depleted T cells, or PBMCs. The dataset comprised deeply sampled blood TCRbeta repertoires from subjects exposed to, actively infected with, or recovered from COVID-19. A freely available public database, intended as a resource for researchers studying the immune response to SARS-CoV-2, is where the repertoires were released. Samples were obtained from the ongoing ImmuneRACE study (first 160 participants) and from some 1,200 subjects provided by 6 global collaborators. A de-identified subject ID, COVID-19 status, age in years and sex were almost always included in the sample metadata. Where HLA class I and class II types were available, the types were taken from metadata supplied by the sample provider, not from assay-based typing. What the study reported, not specific to this receptor: Clinical and demographic metadata were provided uncurated, with the amount varying by source and participant.

CDR1 SGHTS and CDR2 YDEGEE are derived from the germline V gene. V is cut back by 4 bases and J by 6 bases, with 10 bases in the junction unmatched. Reading from cysteine to phenylalanine, the CDR3 counts 17 amino acids. Solely the CDR3 DNA is kept, with 51 bases framed from the first base. Of note for this clone: This clone's antigen is unknown. Base quality data are lacking; no much larger clone is found one base away.

The immunoSEQ Assay, a bias-controlled multiplex PCR, was used to amplify TCRbeta CDR3 regions from genomic DNA. Processing in the source paper ran as follows. The number of nucleated cells in each sample was estimated by amplification of reference gene primers within the assay. To quantify the absolute abundance of each unique TCRbeta CDR3 rearrangement, sequence reads were collapsed and filtered. For each sample, productive Simpson clonality was calculated as the square root of Simpson's diversity index over productive rearrangements. TCRdb obtained this table from immuneACCESS and retained in-frame rearrangements with V and J assigned. These tables miss some clones; where compared with another copy, unresolved V genes account for less than half of the shortfall, and the remainder is unexplained. V, J and clone size were drawn from that table, and D and trimming were deduced from the DNA. This sample holds around 250,000 clones; around 93% were observed only once. The ten top clones hold approximately 1.3% of the sample.

Enrolling through a virtual design, the prospective study's participants ranged in age from roughly 18 to 89 years and lived across more than 20 United States geographic areas. To assign participants to cohorts, the prospective study relied on clinical history that participants themselves reported in a screening survey and a study questionnaire. In the prospective study, mobile phlebotomists collected whole blood, serum and a nasopharyngeal or oropharyngeal swab from each participant. Prospective study participants could optionally give additional blood draws and questionnaires over an approximately two-month period. Blood samples from the prospective study were shipped frozen or at room temperature prior to DNA extraction.

Input material: PBMCs or T cells enriched from blood (not recorded which). The chain joins TRBV5-8 to TRBJ2-3; 14 bases in the middle match TRBD2. The receptor was isolated from a human donor in a cohort exposed to, infected with or recovered from COVID-19 (not recorded which). The donor label of this sample is uncertain. CDR3 protein: CASSLGRLAGGRDTQYF. The nucleotide sequence is given as TGTGCCAGCAGCCTGGGGAGACTAGCGGGGGGGCGCGATACGCAGTATTTT. Here the CDR3 is joined to the reference TRBV5-8 and TRBJ2-3 genes, and the full variable domain is: EAGVTQSPTHLIKTRGQQATLRCSPISGHTSVYWYQQALGLGLQFLLWYDEGEERNRGNFPPRFSGRQFPNYSSELNVNALELEDSALYLCASSLGRLAGGRDTQYFGPGTRLTVL.